The 8 T cell receptor beta chains presented below share a single source sample, sequenced in a study of T cell repertoires in cytomegalovirus infection. MiXCR, run by TCRdb on the reads, gives a single entry per CDR3 protein. The sample has approximately 730,000 distinct CDR3 sequences, roughly 28% seen once. Their cognate antigens are unknown. Here the sequenced sample was cultured CD8+ T cells from PBMCs, taken from culture after CMV antigen stimulation. The receptors come from a human donor in good health (CMV status not recorded). Some clones in this sample may be carry-over from other donors' samples.

This clonotype showed up many times. The gene calls are TRBV6-5 and TRBJ1-2; tentative D call: TRBD1 (6 bases). The CDR3 has 11 amino acids. V dropped 6 bases and J dropped 8 bases, with 10 bases sitting between them. CDR1 MNHEY and CDR2 SVGAGI come from the germline V gene. The CDR3, as DNA: TGTGCCAGCAGCTACGGGGGCGGCTACACCTTC. Protein product: CASSYGGGYTF.

The table lists this clonotype with many counts. The V call is TRBV12-3 or TRBV12-4, the J call TRBJ2-7, with 9 bases matching TRBD1. J lost 1 base, V lost 6 bases, and 7 bases had no gene match. There are 15 residues in the CDR3. Here the CDR3 DNA reads TGTGCCAGCAGCGATCCGGGACAGGGATCCTACGAGCAGTACTTC. Amino acids: CASSDPGQGSYEQYF.

This clonotype has only a few counts. The chain has TRBV5-4 and TRBJ2-5, with D uncertain. In germline, CDR1 is SGHNT, CDR2 YYREEE (reference sequence). V lost 0 bases, J lost 13 bases, and 13 bases lay in between. The length of the CDR3 is 12 residues. CDR3 region: CASSLGGEMVYF. Here the CDR3 DNA reads TGTGCCAGCAGCTTGGGGGGTGAGATGGTGTACTTC.

This rearrangement joins TRBV5-6 to TRBJ1-6, with D possibly being TRBD1 (5 bases). V lost 0 bases and J 11 bases, leaving 9 bases between the germline ends. CDR3 length: 13 residues. Germline V gene data show CDR1 as SGHDT and CDR2 as YYEEEE. In nucleotides, the CDR3 is TGTGCCAGCAGCTTGGGGGGCAACCCACCCCTCCACTTT. The encoded protein is CASSLGGNPPLHF.

The chain has TRBV6-1 and TRBJ2-1; D is uncertain. The CDR3 covers 12 residues. Germline V gene sequence: CDR1 MNHNS, CDR2 SASEGT. V lost 2 bases to trimming and J lost 8 bases, with 7 bases between them. The CDR3 DNA follows: TGTGCCAGCAGTGAAAAGGATTATGAGCAGTTCTTC. Amino acid sequence: CASSEKDYEQFF.

This clonotype was counted between two and nine times. The V gene is TRBV4-2, the J gene TRBJ2-3; D possibly corresponds to TRBD2 (6 bases). The CDR3 loop spans 13 amino acids. Germline CDR1 LGHNA, CDR2 YNFKEQ. V was shortened by 4 bases and J by 6 bases, with 11 bases between the two germline ends. CDR3 sequence: CASSLWRGDTQYF. CDR3 in DNA: TGTGCCAGCAGCCTCTGGAGGGGTGATACGCAGTATTTT.

This clonotype has more than one count but fewer than ten. The chain employs TRBV4-3 and TRBJ2-3; 8 bases match TRBD2. V shed 2 bases and J 0 bases; nucleotides not matched to a gene: 7. The CDR3 covers 17 residues. Germline lookup yields CDR1 LGHNA and CDR2 YSLEER. The CDR3 spells CASSQPHSGVSTDTQYF. DNA for the CDR3: TGCGCCAGCAGCCAACCCCATAGCGGGGTTAGCACAGATACGCAGTATTTT.

The rearrangement links TRBV7-9 to TRBJ1-5; D might be TRBD1 (6 bases). The CDR3 runs to 15 residues. Trimming took 4 bases from V and 2 from J, leaving 12 bases between them. Looked up from germline, CDR1 is SEHNR and CDR2 is FQNEAQ (reference sequence). CDR3 amino acids: CASSSDRLGNQPQHF. CDR3 bases: TGTGCCAGCAGCTCCGACAGGCTTGGCAATCAGCCCCAGCATTTT.